The entry that follows covers one T cell receptor (beta chain) sequence. This clone was observed a few times. The specificity of this receptor is unknown. No much larger clone exists at a distance of one base, and base qualities are not known. Taken with the paper, the label for time point translates to: baseline before first vaccination. The vaccinee samples were drawn from two UK trials, COV001 and COV002, one of which was a single-blind randomized controlled phase 2/3 trial testing AZD1222 (ChAdOx1 nCoV-19) in healthy adults. For TCRbeta chain sequencing, PBMC samples from trial participants were taken at day 0 and at day 28 after the second dose. The source of the sample is a study of T cell responses to AZD1222 COVID-19 vaccine (dated by TCRdb to the early 2020s). Context from the whole study: Because spike-specific TCR depth and breadth did not differ between the two schedules, AZD1222 recipients who got a second dose at roughly 4 weeks were pooled with those who got a second dose at roughly 12 weeks. TCR sequencing covered 233 trial participants: 207 given two doses of AZD1222 and 26 given two doses of MenACWY control vaccine. Trial participants were enrolled by age into subgroups of 18-55, 56-69 and 70-plus years, and roughly 150, 30 and 60 TCR-sequenced participants, respectively, were included in these subgroups. General study outcomes and caveats: Because no day 14 peak-response samples were available, the repertoires could be characterized only after the peak T cell response. Epitopes outside the regions mutated in the B.1.351 and B.1.1.7 variants were reportedly recognized by nearly half of the unique spike-specific TCRs. Spike-specific TCR breadth and depth rose significantly after two AZD1222 doses compared with day 0 and with MenACWY recipients. In the small 56-69-year group, the increase in depth fell short of significance, most likely because of low power. Participants were mostly white British, with more females than males. The authors suggested clonal diversity may have been underestimated. Conclusions about previously exposed vaccinees were limited because only a handful of AZD1222 recipients were SARS-CoV-2 seropositive at baseline. The whole spike protein was spanned by vaccine-associated CD4 TCRs, and dominant responses were seen in regions 160-218 and 743-854.

Trimming takes 2 bases from V and 3 bases from J, and the germline ends sit 7 bases apart. The CDR3 numbers 12 residues from cysteine through phenylalanine. The retained sequence is limited to the CDR3, 36 bases, with the frame set at the first base. The germline V gene (reference sequence) provides CDR1 GTSNPN and CDR2 SVGIG. The CDR3 regions of human TCRbeta chains were analyzed by immunosequencing. Per the original workflow: Repertoire TCRs were matched against a reference library of SARS-CoV-2-specific TCRs generated with the MIRA antigen-specificity platform. Breadth meant the fraction of unique TCRs that were SARS-CoV-2-associated, whereas depth meant the fraction of total T cells that were SARS-CoV-2-associated. Each spike-specific TCR was assigned to its reactive spike region and to a CD4 or CD8 class using the MIRA data. Log10-transformed breadth and depth values were compared by one-way ANOVA with Sidak's multiple comparisons tests. Sourced from immuneACCESS, this table was stored by TCRdb with only in-frame sequences that have V and J called. A share of the clones is absent; for the studies checked, an unresolved V gene accounts for under half, and the remainder has no known explanation. V, J and clone size were drawn from that table, and D and trimming were deduced from the DNA. The sample includes approximately 150,000 clones, with around 94% observed a single time. Jointly, the top ten make up roughly 1.3% of the sample.

The sequencing used peripheral blood, collected on day 0 of AZD1222 vaccination. The rearrangement combines TRBV30 with TRBJ1-1; the D gene cannot be resolved reliably. The TCR originated in an adult in good health. The bases are TGTGCCTGGAGTCCGGCAGACACTGAAGCTTTCTTT. Its protein is CAWSPADTEAFF.